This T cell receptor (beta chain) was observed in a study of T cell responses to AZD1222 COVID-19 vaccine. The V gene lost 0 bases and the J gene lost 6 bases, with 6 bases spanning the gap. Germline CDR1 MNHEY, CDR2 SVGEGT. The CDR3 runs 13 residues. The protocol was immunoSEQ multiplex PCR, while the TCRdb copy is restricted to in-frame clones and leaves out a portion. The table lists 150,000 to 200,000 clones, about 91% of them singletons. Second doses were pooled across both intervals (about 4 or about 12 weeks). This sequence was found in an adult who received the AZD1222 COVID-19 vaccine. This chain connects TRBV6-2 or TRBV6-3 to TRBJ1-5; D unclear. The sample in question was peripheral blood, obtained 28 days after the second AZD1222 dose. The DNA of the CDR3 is TGTGCCAGCAGTTACTCATCCGTTCAGCCCCAGCATTTT. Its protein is CASSYSSVQPQHF.